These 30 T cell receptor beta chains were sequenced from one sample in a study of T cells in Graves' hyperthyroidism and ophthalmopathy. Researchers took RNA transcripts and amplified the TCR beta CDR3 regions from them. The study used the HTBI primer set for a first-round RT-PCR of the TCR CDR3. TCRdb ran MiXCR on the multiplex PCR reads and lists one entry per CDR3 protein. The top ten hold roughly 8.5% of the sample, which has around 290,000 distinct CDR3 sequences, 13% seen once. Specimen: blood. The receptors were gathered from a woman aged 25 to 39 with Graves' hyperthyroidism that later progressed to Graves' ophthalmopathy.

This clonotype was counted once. The CDR3 nucleotides read TGTGCCAGCAGCCCAAGGGGAGGACTAGCGGGAGGATTGGAGCAGTACTTC. It translates to CASSPRGGLAGGLEQYF. The chain combines TRBV12-3 or TRBV12-4 with TRBJ2-7; TRBD2 matches 14 bases. The V segment lost 6 bases and the J segment 7 bases; nucleotides outside the gene matches: 14. CDR3 length equals 17 residues.

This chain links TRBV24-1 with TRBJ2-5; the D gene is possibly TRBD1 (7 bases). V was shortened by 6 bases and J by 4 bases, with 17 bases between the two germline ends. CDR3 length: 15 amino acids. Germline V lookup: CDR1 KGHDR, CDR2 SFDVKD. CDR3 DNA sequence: TGTGCCACCAGTCCCCCCAGACAGGGAGGAGAGACCCAGTACTTC. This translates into CATSPPRQGGETQYF.

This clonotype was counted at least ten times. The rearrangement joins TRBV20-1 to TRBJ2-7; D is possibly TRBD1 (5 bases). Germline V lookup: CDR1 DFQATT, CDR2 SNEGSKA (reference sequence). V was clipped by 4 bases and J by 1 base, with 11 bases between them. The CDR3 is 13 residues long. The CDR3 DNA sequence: TGCAGTGCTATCAAGCCAGGGTCCTACGAGCAGTACTTC. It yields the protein CSAIKPGSYEQYF.

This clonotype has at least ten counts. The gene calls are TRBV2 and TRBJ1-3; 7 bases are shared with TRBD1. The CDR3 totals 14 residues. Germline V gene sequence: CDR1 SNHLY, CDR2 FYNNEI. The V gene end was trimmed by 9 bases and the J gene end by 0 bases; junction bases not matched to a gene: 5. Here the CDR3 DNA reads TGTGCCAGTACCGGGACAGCCTCTGGAAACACCATATATTTT. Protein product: CASTGTASGNTIYF.

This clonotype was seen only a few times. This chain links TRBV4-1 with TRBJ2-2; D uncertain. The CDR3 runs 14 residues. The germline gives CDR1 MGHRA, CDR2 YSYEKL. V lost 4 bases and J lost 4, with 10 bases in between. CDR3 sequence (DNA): TGCGCCAGCAGCCCCCTGCCCGGCACCGGGGAGCTGTTTTTT. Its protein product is CASSPLPGTGELFF.

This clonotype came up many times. CDR3 amino acids: CASTELTSGADTQYF. The CDR3 region has the DNA TGTGCCAGCACCGAGTTGACTAGCGGAGCAGATACGCAGTATTTT. The genes are TRBV12-3 or TRBV12-4 and TRBJ2-3; 9 nucleotides match TRBD2. V was clipped by 7 bases and J by 4 bases; unmatched bases: 9. The CDR3 loop spans 15 amino acids.

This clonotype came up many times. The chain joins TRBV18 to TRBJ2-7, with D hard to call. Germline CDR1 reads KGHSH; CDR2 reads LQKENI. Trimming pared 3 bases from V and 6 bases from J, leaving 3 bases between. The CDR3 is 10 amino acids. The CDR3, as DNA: TGTGCCAGCTCACCTGCCGAGCAGTACTTC. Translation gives CASSPAEQYF.

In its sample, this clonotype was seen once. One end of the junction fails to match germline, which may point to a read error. The CDR3 spells CASSFRSGTDYVGYTF. Written as DNA, the CDR3 is TGCGCCAGCAGCTTCCGATCCGGGACAGACTACGTTGGCTACACCTTC. The chain couples TRBV7-9 to TRBJ1-2; TRBD1 aligns across 7 bases. The CDR3 is 16 residues long. The germline gives CDR1 SEHNR, CDR2 FQNEAQ (reference sequence).

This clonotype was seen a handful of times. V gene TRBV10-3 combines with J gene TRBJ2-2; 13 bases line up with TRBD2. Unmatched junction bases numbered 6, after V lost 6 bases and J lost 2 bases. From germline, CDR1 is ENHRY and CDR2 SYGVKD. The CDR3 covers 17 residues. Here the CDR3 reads CAIRPTSGRANTGELFF. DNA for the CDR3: TGTGCCATCAGGCCTACTAGCGGGAGGGCAAACACCGGGGAGCTGTTTTTT.

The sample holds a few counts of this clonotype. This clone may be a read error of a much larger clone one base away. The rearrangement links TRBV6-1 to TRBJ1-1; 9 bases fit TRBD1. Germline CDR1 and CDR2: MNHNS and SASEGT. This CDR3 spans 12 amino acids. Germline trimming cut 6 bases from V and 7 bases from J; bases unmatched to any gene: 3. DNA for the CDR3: TGTGCCAGCAGCCCGGACAGGGGTGAAGCTTTCTTT. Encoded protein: CASSPDRGEAFF.

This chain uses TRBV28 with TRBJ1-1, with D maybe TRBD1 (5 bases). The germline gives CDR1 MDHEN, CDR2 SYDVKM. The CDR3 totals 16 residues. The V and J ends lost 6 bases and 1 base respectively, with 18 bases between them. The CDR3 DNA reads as TGTGCCAGCAGCCCGAGGGGCGCAGTAGGGAACACTGAAGCTTTCTTT. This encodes CASSPRGAVGNTEAFF.

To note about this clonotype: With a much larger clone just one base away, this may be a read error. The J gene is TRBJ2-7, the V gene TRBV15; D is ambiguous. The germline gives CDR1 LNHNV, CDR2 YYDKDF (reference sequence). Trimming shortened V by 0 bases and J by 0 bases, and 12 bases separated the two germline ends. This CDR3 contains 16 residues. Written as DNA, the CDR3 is TGTGCCACCAGCAGAGATCGCCTCGACGGCTCCTACGAGCAGTACTTC. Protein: CATSRDRLDGSYEQYF.

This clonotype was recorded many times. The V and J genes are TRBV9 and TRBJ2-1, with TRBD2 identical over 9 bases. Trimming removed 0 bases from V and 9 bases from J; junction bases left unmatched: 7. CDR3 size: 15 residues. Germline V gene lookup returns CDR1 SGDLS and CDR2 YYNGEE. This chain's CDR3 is CASSVGGRAQSEQFF. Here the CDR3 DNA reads TGTGCCAGCAGCGTAGGCGGGAGGGCCCAGAGTGAGCAGTTCTTC.

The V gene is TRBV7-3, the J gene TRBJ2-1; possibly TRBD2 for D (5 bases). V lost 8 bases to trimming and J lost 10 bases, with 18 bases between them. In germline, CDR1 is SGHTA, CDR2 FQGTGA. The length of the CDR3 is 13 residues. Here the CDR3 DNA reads TGTGCCAGCGCCGGGGAACGAGGACGGGAGCAGTTCTTC. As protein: CASAGERGREQFF.

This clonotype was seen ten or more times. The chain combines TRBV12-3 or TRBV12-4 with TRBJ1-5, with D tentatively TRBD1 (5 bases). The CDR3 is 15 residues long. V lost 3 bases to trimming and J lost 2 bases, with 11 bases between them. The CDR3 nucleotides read TGTGCCAGCAGTTTGGGAGGGGCTGGCAATCAGCCCCAGCATTTT. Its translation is CASSLGGAGNQPQHF.

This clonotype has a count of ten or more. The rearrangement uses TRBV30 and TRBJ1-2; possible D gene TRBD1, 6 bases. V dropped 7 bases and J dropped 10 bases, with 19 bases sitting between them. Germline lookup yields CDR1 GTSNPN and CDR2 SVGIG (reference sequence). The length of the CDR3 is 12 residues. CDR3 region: CAFAVGGPDYTF. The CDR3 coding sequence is TGTGCCTTTGCGGTTGGGGGGCCAGACTACACCTTC.

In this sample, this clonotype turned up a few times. In nucleotides, the CDR3 is TGTGCCAGCAATTCCCTAGGGGGAGACTACAATGAGCAGTTCTTC. Protein: CASNSLGGDYNEQFF. The rearrangement joins TRBV19 to TRBJ2-1; tentative D call: TRBD1 (6 bases). V shed 9 bases and J shed 3 bases, with 18 bases lying between them. Germline lookup yields CDR1 LNHDA and CDR2 SQIVND (reference sequence). The CDR3 covers 15 residues.

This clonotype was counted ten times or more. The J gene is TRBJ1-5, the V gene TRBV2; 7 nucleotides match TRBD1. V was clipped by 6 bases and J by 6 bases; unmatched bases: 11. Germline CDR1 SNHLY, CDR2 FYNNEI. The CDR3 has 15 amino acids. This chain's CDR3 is CASREQGNIVQPQHF. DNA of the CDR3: TGTGCCAGCAGGGAACAGGGGAATATAGTTCAGCCCCAGCATTTT.

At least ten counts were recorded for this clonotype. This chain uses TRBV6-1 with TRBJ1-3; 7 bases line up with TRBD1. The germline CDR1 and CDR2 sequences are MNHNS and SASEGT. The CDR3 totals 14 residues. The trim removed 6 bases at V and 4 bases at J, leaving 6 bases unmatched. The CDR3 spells CASSRQGGGNTIYF. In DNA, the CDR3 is TGTGCCAGCAGCAGACAGGGTGGCGGAAACACCATATATTTT.

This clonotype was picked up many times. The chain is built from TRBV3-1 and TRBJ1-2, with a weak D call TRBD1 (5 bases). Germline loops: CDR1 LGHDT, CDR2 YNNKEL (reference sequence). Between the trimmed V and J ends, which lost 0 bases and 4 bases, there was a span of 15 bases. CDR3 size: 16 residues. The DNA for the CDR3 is TGTGCCAGCAGCCAAGAAGGGACCGCCGTTGGCTATGGCTACACCTTC. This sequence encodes CASSQEGTAVGYGYTF.

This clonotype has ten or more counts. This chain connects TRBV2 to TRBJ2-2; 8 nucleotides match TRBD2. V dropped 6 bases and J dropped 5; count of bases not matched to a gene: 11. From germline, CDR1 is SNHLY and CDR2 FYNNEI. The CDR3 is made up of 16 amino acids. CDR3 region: CASSLAGIFGTGELFF. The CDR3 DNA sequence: TGTGCCAGCAGCTTAGCGGGAATATTCGGGACCGGGGAGCTGTTTTTT.

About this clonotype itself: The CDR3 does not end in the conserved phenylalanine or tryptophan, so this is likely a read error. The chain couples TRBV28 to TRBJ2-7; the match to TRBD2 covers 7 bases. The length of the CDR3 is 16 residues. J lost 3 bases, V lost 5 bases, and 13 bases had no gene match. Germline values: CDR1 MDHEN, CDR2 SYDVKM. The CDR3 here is CASSPDGIAGSYEQYL. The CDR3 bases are TGTGCCAGCAGTCCGGACGGGATAGCGGGCAGCTACGAGCAGTACCTC.

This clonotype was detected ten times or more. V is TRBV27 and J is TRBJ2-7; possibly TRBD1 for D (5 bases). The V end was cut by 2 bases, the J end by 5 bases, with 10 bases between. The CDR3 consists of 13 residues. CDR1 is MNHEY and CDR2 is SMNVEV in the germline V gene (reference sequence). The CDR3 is CASSLQGVDEQYF. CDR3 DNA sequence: TGTGCCAGCAGTTTACAGGGTGTCGACGAGCAGTACTTC.

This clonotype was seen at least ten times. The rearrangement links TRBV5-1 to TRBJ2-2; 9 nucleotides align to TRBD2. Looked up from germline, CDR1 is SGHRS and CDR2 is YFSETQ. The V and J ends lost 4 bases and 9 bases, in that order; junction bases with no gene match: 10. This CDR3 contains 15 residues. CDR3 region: CASSVFLAGQRELFF. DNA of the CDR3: TGCGCCAGCAGCGTATTTCTAGCGGGACAGAGGGAGCTGTTTTTT.

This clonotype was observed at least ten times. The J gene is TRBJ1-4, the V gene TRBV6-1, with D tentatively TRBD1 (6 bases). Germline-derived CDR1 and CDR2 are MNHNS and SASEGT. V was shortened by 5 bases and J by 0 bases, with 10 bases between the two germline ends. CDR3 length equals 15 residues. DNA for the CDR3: TGTGCCAGCAGTTCGTCAGGGGCAACTAATGAAAAACTGTTTTTT. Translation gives CASSSSGATNEKLFF.

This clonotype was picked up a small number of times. This CDR3 reads CASYTGGAGNTIYF. As DNA, the CDR3 is TGTGCCAGTTATACAGGGGGAGCCGGAAACACCATATATTTT. V and J are TRBV19 and TRBJ1-3; 8 nucleotides line up with TRBD1. Looked up from germline, CDR1 is LNHDA and CDR2 is SQIVND (reference sequence). V lost 8 bases and J lost 4; bases outside the gene matches: 7. This CDR3 has 14 amino acids.

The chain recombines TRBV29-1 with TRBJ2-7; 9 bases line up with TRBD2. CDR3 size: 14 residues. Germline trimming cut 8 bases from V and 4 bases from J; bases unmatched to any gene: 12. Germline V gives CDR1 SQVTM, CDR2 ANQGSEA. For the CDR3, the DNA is TGCAGCTTCCTCGCGGGGGGGCTTAAGTACGAGCAGTACTTC. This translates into CSFLAGGLKYEQYF.

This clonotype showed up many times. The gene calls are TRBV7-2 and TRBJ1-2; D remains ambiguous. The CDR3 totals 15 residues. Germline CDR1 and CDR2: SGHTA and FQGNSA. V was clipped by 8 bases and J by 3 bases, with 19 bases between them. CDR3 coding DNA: TGTGCCAGCCTCGGAGGGCCCTCTGACTACTATGGCTACACCTTC. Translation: CASLGGPSDYYGYTF.

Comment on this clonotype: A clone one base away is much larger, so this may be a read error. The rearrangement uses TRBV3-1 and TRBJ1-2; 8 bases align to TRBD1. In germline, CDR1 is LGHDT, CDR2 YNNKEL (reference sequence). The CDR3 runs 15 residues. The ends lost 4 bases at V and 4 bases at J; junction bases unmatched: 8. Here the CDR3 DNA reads TGTGCCAGCAGCCGAGCGGCAGGGGGCTCCTATGGCTACACCTTC. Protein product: CASSRAAGGSYGYTF.

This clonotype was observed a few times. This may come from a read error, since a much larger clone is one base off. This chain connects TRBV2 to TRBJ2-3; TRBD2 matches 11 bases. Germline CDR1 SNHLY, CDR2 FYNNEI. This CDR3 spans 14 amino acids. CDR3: CTKLAGENTDTQYF. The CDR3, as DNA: TGTACCAAACTAGCGGGAGAAAACACAGATACGCAGTATTTT. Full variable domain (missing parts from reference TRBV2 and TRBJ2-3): EPEVTQTPSHQVTQMGQEVILRCVPISNHLYFYWYRQILGQKVEFLVSFYNNEISEKSEIFDDQFSVERPDGSNFTLKIRSTKLEDSAMYFCTKLAGENTDTQYFGPGTRLTVL.